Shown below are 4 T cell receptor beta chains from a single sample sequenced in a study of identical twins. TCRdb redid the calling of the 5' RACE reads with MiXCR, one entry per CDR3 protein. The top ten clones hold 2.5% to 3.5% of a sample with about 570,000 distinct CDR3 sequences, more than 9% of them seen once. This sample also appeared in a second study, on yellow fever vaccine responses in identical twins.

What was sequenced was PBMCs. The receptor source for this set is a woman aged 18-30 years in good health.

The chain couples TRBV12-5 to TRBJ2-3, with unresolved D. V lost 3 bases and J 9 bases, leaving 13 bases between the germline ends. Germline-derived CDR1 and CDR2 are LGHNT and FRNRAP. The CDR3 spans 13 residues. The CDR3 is CASGFSPSQTQYF. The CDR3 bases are TGTGCTAGTGGTTTTTCTCCGTCCCAAACGCAGTATTTT.

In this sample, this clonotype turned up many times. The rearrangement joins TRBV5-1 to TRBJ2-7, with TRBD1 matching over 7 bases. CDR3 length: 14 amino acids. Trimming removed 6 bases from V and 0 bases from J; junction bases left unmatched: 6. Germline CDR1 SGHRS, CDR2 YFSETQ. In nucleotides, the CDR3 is TGCGCCAGCACCTCCGGGACAGACTCCTACGAGCAGTACTTC. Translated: CASTSGTDSYEQYF.

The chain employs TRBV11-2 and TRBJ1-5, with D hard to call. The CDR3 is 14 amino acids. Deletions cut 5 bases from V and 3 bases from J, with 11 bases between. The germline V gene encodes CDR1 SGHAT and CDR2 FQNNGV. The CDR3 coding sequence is TGTGCCAGCAGCCCCACCGGGGTCAATCAGCCCCAGCATTTT. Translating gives CASSPTGVNQPQHF.

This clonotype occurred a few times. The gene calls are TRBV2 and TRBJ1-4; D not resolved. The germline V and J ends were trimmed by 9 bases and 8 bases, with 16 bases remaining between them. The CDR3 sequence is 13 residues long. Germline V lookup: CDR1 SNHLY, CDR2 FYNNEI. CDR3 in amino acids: CASTWEEGEKLFF. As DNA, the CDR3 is TGTGCCAGTACCTGGGAGGAGGGCGAAAAACTGTTTTTT.